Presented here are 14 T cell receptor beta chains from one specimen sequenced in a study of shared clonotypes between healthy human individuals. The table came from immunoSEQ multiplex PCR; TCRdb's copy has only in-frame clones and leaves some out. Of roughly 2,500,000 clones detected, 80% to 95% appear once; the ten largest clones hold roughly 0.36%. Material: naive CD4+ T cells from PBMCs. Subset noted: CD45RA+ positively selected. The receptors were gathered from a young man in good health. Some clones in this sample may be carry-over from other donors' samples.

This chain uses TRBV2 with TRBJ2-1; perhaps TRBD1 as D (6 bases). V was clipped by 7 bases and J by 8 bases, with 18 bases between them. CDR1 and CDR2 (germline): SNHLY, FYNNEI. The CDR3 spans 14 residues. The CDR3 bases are TGTGCCAGCATCCTTACAGGGAATAGCGATGAGCAGTTCTTC. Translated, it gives CASILTGNSDEQFF. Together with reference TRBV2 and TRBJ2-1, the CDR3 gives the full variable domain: EPEVTQTPSHQVTQMGQEVILRCVPISNHLYFYWYRQILGQKVEFLVSFYNNEISEKSEIFDDQFSVERPDGSNFTLKIRSTKLEDSAMYFCASILTGNSDEQFFGPGTRLTVL.

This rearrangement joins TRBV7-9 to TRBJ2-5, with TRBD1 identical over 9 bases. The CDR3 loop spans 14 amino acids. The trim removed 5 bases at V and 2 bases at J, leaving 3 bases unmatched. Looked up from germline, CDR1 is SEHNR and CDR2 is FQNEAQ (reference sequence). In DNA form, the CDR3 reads TGTGCCAGCAGCATAGGACAGGGGCAAGAGACCCAGTACTTC. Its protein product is CASSIGQGQETQYF.

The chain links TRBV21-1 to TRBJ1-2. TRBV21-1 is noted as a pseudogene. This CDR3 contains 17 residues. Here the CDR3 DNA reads TGTGCCAGCAGCAAAGGGGGCGCGGGTAGTAGCTCCTATGGCTACACCTTC. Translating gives CASSKGGAGSSSYGYTF.

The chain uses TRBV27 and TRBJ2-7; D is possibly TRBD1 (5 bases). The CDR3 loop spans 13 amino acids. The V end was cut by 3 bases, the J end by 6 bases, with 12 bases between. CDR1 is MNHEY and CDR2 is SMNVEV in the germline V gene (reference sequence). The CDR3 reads CASSFFQGGEQYF. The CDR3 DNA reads TGTGCCAGCAGTTTTTTCCAGGGCGGCGAGCAGTACTTC.

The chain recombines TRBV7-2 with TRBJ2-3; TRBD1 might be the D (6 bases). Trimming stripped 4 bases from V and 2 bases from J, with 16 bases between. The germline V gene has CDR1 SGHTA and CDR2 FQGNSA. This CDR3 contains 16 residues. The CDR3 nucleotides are TGTGCCAGCAGCTCGCCAAGGGGGAGTTTCACAGATACGCAGTATTTT. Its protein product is CASSSPRGSFTDTQYF.

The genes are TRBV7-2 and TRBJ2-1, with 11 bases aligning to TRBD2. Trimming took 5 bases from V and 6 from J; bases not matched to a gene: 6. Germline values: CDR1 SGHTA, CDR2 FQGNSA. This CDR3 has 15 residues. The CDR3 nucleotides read TGTGCCAGCAGCCCTCAGGGACTAGCGGTCAATGAGCAGTTCTTC. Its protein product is CASSPQGLAVNEQFF.

CDR3 sequence: CAWSEDSAYTIYF. CDR3 bases: TGTGCCTGGAGCGAGGACAGCGCCTACACCATATATTTT. The V and J genes are TRBV30 and TRBJ1-3; TRBD1 might be the D (6 bases). Germline V gives CDR1 GTSNPN, CDR2 SVGIG (reference sequence). V was cut by 3 bases and J by 8 bases, with 14 bases left in between. The CDR3 has 13 amino acids.

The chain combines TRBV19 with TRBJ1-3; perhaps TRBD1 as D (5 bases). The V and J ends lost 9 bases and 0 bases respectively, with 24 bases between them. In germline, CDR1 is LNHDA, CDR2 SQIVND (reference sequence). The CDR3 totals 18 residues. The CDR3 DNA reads TGTGCCAGCCTAACGCGGACAAAGACTTCGAGCTCTGGAAACACCATATATTTT. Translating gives CASLTRTKTSSSGNTIYF.

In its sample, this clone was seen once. In DNA, the CDR3 is TGTGCCAGCGAGGGGACCGCGGAGACCCAGTACTTC. Its translation is CASEGTAETQYF. The chain uses TRBV7-9 and TRBJ2-5, with D perhaps assigned TRBD1 or TRBD2 (5 bases each). The CDR3 contains 12 residues. The V end lost 8 bases, the J end lost 5 bases, and 12 bases lay between the germline ends. Germline lookup yields CDR1 SEHNR and CDR2 FQNEAQ (reference sequence).

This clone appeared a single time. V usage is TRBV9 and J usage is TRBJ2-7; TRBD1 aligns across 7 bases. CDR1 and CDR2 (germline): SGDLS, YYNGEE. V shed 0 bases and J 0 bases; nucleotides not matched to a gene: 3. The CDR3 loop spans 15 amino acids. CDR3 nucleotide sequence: TGTGCCAGCAGCGTAGACGGGACAGCCTCCTACGAGCAGTACTTC. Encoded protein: CASSVDGTASYEQYF.

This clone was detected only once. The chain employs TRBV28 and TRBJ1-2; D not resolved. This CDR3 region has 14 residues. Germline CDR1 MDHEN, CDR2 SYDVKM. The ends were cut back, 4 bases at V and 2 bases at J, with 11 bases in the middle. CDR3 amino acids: CASSSPPLNYGYTF. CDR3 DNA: TGTGCCAGCAGTTCACCTCCCCTAAACTATGGCTACACCTTC.

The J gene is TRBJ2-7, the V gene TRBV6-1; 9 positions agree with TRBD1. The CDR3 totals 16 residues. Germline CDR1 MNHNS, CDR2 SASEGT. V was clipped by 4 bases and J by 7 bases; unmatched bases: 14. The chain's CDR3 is CASSANPGTGRQEQYF. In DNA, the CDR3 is TGTGCCAGCAGTGCCAATCCAGGGACAGGGCGCCAGGAGCAGTACTTC.

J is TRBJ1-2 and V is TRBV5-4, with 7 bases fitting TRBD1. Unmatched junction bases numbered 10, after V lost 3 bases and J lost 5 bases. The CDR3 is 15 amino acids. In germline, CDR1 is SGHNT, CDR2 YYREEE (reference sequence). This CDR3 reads CASSSRDSLKYGYTF. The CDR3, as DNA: TGTGCCAGCAGCTCGAGGGACAGCCTTAAGTATGGCTACACCTTC.

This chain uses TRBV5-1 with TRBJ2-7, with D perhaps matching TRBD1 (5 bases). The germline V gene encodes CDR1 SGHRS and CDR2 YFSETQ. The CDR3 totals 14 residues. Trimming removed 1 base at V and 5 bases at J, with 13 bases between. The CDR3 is CASSLFQGLHEQYF. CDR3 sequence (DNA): TGCGCCAGCAGCTTGTTCCAGGGTCTCCACGAGCAGTACTTC.